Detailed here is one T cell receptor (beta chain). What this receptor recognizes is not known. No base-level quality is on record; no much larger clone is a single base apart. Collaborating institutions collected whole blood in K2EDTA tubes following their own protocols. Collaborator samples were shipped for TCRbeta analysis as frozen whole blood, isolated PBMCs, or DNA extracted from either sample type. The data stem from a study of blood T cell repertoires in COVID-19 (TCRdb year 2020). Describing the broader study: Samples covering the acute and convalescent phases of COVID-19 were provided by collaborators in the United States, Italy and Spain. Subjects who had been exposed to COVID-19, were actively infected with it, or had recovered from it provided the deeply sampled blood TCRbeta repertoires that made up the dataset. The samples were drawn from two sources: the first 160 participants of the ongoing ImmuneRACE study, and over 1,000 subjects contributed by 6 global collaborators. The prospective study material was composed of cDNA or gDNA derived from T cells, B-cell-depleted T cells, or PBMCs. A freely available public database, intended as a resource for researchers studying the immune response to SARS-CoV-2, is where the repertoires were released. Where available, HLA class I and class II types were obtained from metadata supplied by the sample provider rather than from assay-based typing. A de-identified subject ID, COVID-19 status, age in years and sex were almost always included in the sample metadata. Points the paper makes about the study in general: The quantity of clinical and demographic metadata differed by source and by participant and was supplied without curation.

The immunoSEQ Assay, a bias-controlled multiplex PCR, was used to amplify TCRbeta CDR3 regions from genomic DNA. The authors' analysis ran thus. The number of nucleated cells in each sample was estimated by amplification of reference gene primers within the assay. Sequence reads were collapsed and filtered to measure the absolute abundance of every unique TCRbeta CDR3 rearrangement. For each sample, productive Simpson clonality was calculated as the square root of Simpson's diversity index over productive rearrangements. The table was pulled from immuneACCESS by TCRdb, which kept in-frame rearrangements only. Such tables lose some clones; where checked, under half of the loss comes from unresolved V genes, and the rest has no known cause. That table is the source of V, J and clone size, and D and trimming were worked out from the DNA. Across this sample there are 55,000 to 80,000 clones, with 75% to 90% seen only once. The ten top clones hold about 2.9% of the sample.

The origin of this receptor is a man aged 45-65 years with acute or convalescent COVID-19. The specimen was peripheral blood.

The CDR3 protein sequence reads: CASRLEGAGELFF. The nucleotide sequence is TGTGCCAGCAGACTCGAAGGAGCCGGGGAGCTGTTTTTT. The chain is made from TRBV7-9 and TRBJ2-2; the D gene cannot be resolved reliably. In the germline V gene (reference sequence), CDR1 corresponds to SEHNR and CDR2 to FQNEAQ. The CDR3 starts with the cysteine, ends with the phenylalanine, and has 13 residues. The read is trimmed to its CDR3 DNA, 39 bases read in frame from base 1. V is reduced by 6 bases and J by 6 bases, leaving a spacing of 11 bases between them. The reference TRBV7-9 and TRBJ2-2 proteins fill in what lies around the CDR3, so the full variable domain reads DTGVSQNPRHKITKRGQNVTFRCDPISEHNRLYWYRQTLGQGPEFLTYFQNEAQLEKSRLLSDRFSAERPKGSFSTLEIQRTEQGDSAMYLCASRLEGAGELFFGEGSRLTVL.